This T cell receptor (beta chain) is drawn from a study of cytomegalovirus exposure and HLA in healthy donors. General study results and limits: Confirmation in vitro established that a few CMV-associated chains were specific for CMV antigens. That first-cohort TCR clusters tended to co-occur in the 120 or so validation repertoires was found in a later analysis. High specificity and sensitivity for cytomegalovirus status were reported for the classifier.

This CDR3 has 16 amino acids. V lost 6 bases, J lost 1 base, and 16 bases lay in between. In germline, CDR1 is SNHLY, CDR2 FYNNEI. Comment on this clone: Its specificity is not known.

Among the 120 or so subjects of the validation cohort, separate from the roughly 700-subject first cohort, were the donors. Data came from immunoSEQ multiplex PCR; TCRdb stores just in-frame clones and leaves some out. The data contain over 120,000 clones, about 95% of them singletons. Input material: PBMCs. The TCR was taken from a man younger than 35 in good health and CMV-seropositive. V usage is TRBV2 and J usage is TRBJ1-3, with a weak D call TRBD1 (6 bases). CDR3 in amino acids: CASRLEWGLSGNTIYF. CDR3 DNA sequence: TGTGCCAGCAGACTCGAATGGGGGCTGTCTGGAAACACCATATATTTT.